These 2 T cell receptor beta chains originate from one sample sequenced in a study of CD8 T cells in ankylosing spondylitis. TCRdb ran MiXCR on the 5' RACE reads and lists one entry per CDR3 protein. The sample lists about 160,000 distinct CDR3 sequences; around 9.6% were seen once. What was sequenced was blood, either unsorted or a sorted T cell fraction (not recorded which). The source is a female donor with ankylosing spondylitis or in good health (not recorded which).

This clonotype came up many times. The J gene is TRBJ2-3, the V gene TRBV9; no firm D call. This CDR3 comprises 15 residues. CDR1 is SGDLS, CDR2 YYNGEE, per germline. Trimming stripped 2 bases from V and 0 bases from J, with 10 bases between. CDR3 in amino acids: CASSVGTSSTDTQYF. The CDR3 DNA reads TGTGCCAGCAGCGTCGGTACGTCTAGCACAGATACGCAGTATTTT.

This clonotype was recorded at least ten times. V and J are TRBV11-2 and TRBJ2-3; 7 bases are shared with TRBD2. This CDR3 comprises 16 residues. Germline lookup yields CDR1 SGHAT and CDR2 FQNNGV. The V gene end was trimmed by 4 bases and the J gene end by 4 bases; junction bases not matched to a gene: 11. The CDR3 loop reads CASSSSSGFAADTQYF. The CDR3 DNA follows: TGTGCCAGCAGCTCGAGTAGCGGGTTTGCCGCAGATACGCAGTATTTT. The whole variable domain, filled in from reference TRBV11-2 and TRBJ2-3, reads EAGVAQSPRYKIIEKRQSVAFWCNPISGHATLYWYQQILGQGPKLLIQFQNNGVVDDSQLPKDRFSAERLKGVDSTLKIQPAKLEDSAVYLCASSSSSGFAADTQYFGPGTRLTVL.